The rows below give T cell receptor beta chains drawn from one sample of a study. TCRdb reprocessed the 5' RACE reads via MiXCR and lists one record per CDR3 protein. The table has 8,500 to 9,000 distinct CDR3 sequences, roughly a quarter seen once. Sequenced input: naive CD4+ T cells sorted from a lymph node. These TCRs come from a female donor with breast cancer. CDR3s include the opening cysteine and the closing phenylalanine or tryptophan. The D gene is left open where the match is weak. A clone size is listed for some rows: how often the clone was seen (once, few, many), or a class if it is expanded.

>TRBV3-1|-|-|TRBJ2-2
TGTGCCAGCAGCCAAGGGGGGGCAGGGAACACCGGGGAGCTGTTTTTT
CASSQGGAGNTGELFF
>TRBV27|medium-sized|TRBD1|TRBJ2-1
TGTGCCAGCAGTTTATCGTTGTCAGGGGGCGATGAGCAGTTCTTC
CASSLSLSGGDEQFF
>TRBV5-1|-|-|TRBJ1-5
TGCGCCAGCAGCGGCAGTAGCACTCAGCCCCAGCATTTT
CASSGSSTQPQHF
>TRBV20-1|many|TRBD1|TRBJ2-4
TGCAGTGCTAGAGTTGGACAGGGGTTAGCCAAAAACATTCAGTACTTC
CSARVGQGLAKNIQYF
>TRBV10-3|once|-|TRBJ1-1
TGTGCCATCAGTGAGTCGTCAGGGAGCACTGAAGCTTTCTTT
CAISESSGSTEAFF
>TRBV4-2|few|-|TRBJ2-1
TGTGCCAGCAGCCAAGATCTGTTGCGGGCTAACTCCTACAATGAGCAGTTCTTC
CASSQDLLRANSYNEQFF
>TRBV6-1|-|-|TRBJ1-1
TGTGCCAGCAGTAGACAGACAATGAACACTGGGGCTTTCTTT
CASSRQTMNTGAFF
>TRBV14|many|-|TRBJ1-1
TGTGCCAGCAGCCTGGGCCTGAACACTGAAGCTTTCTTT
CASSLGLNTEAFF
>TRBV5-1|few|-|TRBJ2-6
TGCGCCAGCAGCTTGGACAGGTGGTCTGGGGCCAACGTCCTGACTTTC
CASSLDRWSGANVLTF
>TRBV12-3/TRBV12-4|many|TRBD2|TRBJ2-1
TGTGCCAGCAGGTATAGACTAGCGGCTTACAATGAGCAGTTCTTC
CASRYRLAAYNEQFF
>TRBV24-1|few|-|TRBJ2-5
TGTGCCACCGCAACGGGGGAAGAGACCCAGTACTTC
CATATGEETQYF
>TRBV7-2|medium-sized|-|TRBJ2-5
TGTGCCAGCAGCTTCCGAGGGGGTGAGACCCAGTACTTC
CASSFRGGETQYF
>TRBV12-3/TRBV12-4|-|-|TRBJ1-3
TGTGCCAGCAGTTTTGGGCAGAGTACATCCACCATATATTTT
CASSFGQSTSTIYF
>TRBV6-1|-|TRBD1|TRBJ2-1
TGTGCCAGCAGGGGACAGGGGGGGTACAATGAGCAGTTCTTC
CASRGQGGYNEQFF
>TRBV20-1|large|-|TRBJ2-2
TGCAGTGCGTGGCGGGTAGGGAGCACCGGGGAGCTGTTTTTT
CSAWRVGSTGELFF
>TRBV20-1|-|-|TRBJ2-1
TGCAGTGCTAATCTCCTCGGAACAGGATCCTCCTACAATGAGCAGTTCTTC
CSANLLGTGSSYNEQFF
>TRBV7-6|-|TRBD2|TRBJ2-7
TGTGCCAGCAGCTCAAGTACCCGACCTAGCGGGAGCTACAAGCAGTACTTC
CASSSSTRPSGSYKQYF
>TRBV30|many|-|TRBJ1-5
TGTGCCTGGAGTGGGGGGGATAGCAATCAGCCCCAGCATTTT
CAWSGGDSNQPQHF
>TRBV4-1|-|-|TRBJ2-7
TGCGCCAGCAGCCAACCCTCTACCTACGAGCAGTACTTC
CASSQPSTYEQYF
>TRBV30|many|-|TRBJ1-1
TGTGCCTGGAGTTTGGCTTCCGGCACTGAAGCTTTCTTT
CAWSLASGTEAFF
>TRBV4-1|medium-sized|TRBD2|TRBJ2-1
TGCGCCAGCAGCTTCACCCTGACTAGCGGGTGGAATGAGCAGTTCTTC
CASSFTLTSGWNEQFF
>TRBV11-2|medium-sized|TRBD2|TRBJ2-3
TGTGCCAGCAGCTCAGGACTAGCGGCTAGCACAGATACGCAGTATTTT
CASSSGLAASTDTQYF
>TRBV12-3/TRBV12-4|few|-|TRBJ2-4
TGTGCCAGCAGTCCCCGGGGCCCCGTCCAAGGGGGGGGAGGAAACATTCAGTACTTC
CASSPRGPVQGGGGNIQYF
>TRBV24-1|few|TRBD2|TRBJ2-3
TGTGCCACCAGCCGGACTAGCGGGGGAGATACGCAGTATTTT
CATSRTSGGDTQYF
>TRBV6-5|-|TRBD1|TRBJ2-1
TGTGCCAACAGTTTACGAGACAGGGTCCCTCACGCGCAGTTCTTC
CANSLRDRVPHAQFF
>TRBV7-6|few|-|TRBJ2-1
TGTGCCAGCAGCTTGCAAGCGGTTCTCTACAATGAGCAGTTCTTC
CASSLQAVLYNEQFF
>TRBV28|-|TRBD1|TRBJ2-7
TGTGCCAGCAGTTTCTTCAGGACAGGGGAGCGCTACGAGCAGTACTTC
CASSFFRTGERYEQYF
>TRBV5-1|medium-sized|-|TRBJ1-2
TGCGCCAGCAGACAACAGGATAACTATGGCTACACCTTC
CASRQQDNYGYTF
>TRBV9|-|-|TRBJ1-1
TGTGCCAGCAGCGTAAGACAGTCGAACACTGAAGCTTTCTTT
CASSVRQSNTEAFF
>TRBV20-1|-|-|TRBJ2-7
TGCAGTGCTAGGGGGACGGACTACGAGCAGTACTTC
CSARGTDYEQYF
>TRBV5-5|medium-sized|-|TRBJ1-4
TGTGCCAGCACCTCATTCGGGACGGAAAGTGGTGAAAAACTGTTTTTT
CASTSFGTESGEKLFF
>TRBV7-6|-|TRBD2|TRBJ2-1
TGTGCCAGCAGCTTAGAAGCGGGAGTCTGGAATGAGCAGTTCTTC
CASSLEAGVWNEQFF
>TRBV20-1|few|TRBD2|TRBJ2-3
TGCAATGCCCACCCTAGCGGGAGAGAGCGCACGCAGTATTTT
CNAHPSGRERTQYF
>TRBV7-9|-|-|TRBJ1-4
TGTGCCAGCAGCTTAGCGCTAGGTTTCTACAATGAAAAACTGGTCTTT
CASSLALGFYNEKLVF
>TRBV5-1|once|-|TRBJ2-7
TGCGCCAGCAGACCCGACGCATCCTACGAGCAGTACTTC
CASRPDASYEQYF
>TRBV7-3|medium-sized|-|TRBJ1-1
TGTGCCAGCAGCTTAAATCAACAGCCGAACACTGAAGCTTTCTTT
CASSLNQQPNTEAFF
>TRBV6-2/TRBV6-3|medium-sized|-|TRBJ2-1
TGTGCCAGCAGTTACAGGAGCTCCTACAATGAGCAGTTCTTC
CASSYRSSYNEQFF
>TRBV6-5|-|TRBD1|TRBJ2-5
TGTGCCAGCAGTTTCCGACAGGGCTGGAGGGAGACCCAGTACTTC
CASSFRQGWRETQYF